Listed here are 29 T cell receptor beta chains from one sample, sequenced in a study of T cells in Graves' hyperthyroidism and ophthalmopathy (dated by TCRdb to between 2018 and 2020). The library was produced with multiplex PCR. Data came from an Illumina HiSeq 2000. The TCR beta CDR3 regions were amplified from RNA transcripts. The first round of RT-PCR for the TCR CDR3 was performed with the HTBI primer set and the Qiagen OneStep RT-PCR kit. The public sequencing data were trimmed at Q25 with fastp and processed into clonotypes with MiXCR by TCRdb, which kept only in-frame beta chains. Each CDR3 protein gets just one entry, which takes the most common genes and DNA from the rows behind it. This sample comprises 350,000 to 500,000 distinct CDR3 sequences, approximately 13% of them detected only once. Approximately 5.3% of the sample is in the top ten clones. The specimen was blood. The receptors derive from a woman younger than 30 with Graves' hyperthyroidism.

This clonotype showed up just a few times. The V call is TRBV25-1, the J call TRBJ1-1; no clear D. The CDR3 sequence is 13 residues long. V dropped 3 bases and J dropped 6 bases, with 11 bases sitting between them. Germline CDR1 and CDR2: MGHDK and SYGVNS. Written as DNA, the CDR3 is TGTGCCAGCAGTGATCGCCGGGCGGCTGAAGCTTTCTTT. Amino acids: CASSDRRAAEAFF.

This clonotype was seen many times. The CDR3 loop is CASSRVPGHSNEQFF. Written as DNA, the CDR3 is TGCGCCAGCAGCCGGGTACCCGGACACTCCAATGAGCAGTTCTTC. The rearrangement uses TRBV5-1 and TRBJ2-1, with D perhaps matching TRBD1 (5 bases). The V gene lost 4 bases and the J gene lost 6 bases, with 17 bases spanning the gap. This CDR3 comprises 15 residues. Germline CDR1 is SGHRS and CDR2 is YFSETQ.

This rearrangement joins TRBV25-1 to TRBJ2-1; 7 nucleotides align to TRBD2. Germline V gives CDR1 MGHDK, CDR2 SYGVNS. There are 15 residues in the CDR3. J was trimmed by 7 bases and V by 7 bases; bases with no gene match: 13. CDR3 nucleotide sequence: TGTGCCAGCACAACGTCAAGCGGGGTTACAAATGAGCAGTTCTTC. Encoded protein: CASTTSSGVTNEQFF.

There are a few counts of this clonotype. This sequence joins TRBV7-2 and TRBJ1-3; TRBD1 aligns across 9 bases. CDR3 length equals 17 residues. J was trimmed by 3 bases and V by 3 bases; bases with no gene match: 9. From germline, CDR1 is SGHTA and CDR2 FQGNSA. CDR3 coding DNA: TGTGCCAGCAGCTTCGGGACAGGGCTCAAAGGTGGAAACACCATATATTTT. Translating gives CASSFGTGLKGGNTIYF.

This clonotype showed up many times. Written as DNA, the CDR3 is TGTGCCAGCAGTTTAAGTTTTGGACTAGCGCAAACCTACGAGCAGTACTTC. Its protein is CASSLSFGLAQTYEQYF. The V and J genes are TRBV27 and TRBJ2-7; 9 bases map to TRBD2. This CDR3 has 17 residues. Germline loops: CDR1 MNHEY, CDR2 SMNVEV (reference sequence). Unmatched junction bases numbered 10, after V lost 2 bases and J lost 2 bases.

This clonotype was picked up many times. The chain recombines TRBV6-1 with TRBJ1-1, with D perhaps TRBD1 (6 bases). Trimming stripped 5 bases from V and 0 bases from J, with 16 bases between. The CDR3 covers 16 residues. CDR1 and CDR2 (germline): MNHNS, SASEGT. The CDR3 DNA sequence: TGTGCCAGCAGTTCGGGACATAGGTGGATGAACACTGAAGCTTTCTTT. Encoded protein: CASSSGHRWMNTEAFF.

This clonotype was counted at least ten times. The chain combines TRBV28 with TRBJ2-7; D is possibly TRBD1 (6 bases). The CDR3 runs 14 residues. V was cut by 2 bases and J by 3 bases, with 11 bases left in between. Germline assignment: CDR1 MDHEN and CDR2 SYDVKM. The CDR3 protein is CASSLSYRDYEQYF. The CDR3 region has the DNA TGTGCCAGCAGTTTAAGCTACAGGGACTACGAGCAGTACTTC.

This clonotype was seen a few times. As DNA, the CDR3 is TGTGCCTGGAACCCCCGGACTAGCTTTGAGACCCAGTACTTC. This sequence encodes CAWNPRTSFETQYF. V usage is TRBV30 and J usage is TRBJ2-5, with TRBD2 identical over 8 bases. Germline lookup yields CDR1 GTSNPN and CDR2 SVGIG (reference sequence). The junction had 9 bases not matched to a gene; V was cut back by 4 bases and J by 5 bases. The CDR3 contains 14 residues.

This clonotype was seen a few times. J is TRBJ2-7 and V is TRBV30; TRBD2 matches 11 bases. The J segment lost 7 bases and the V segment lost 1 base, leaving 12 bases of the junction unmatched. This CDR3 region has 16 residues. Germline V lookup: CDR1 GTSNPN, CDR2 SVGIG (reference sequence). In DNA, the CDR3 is TGTGCCTGGAGTGGACTAGCGGGAACCCCCAAAGGGGAGCAGTACTTC. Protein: CAWSGLAGTPKGEQYF.

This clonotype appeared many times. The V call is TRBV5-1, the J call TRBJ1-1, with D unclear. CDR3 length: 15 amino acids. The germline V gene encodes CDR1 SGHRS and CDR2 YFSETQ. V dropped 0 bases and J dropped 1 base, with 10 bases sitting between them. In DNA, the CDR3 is TGCGCCAGCAGCTTGGTTGGTGCGGGGAACACTGAAGCTTTCTTT. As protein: CASSLVGAGNTEAFF. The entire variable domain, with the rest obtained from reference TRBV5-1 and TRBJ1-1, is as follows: KAGVTQTPRYLIKTRGQQVTLSCSPISGHRSVSWYQQTPGQGLQFLFEYFSETQRNKGNFPGRFSGRQFSNSRSEMNVSTLELGDSALYLCASSLVGAGNTEAFFGQGTRLTVV.

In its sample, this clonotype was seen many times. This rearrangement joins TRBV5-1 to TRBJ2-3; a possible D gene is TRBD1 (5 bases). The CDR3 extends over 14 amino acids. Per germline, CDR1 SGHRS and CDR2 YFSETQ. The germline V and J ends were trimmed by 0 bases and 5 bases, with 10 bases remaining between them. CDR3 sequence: CASSLEGAVDTQYF. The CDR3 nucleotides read TGCGCCAGCAGCTTGGAAGGGGCGGTAGATACGCAGTATTTT.

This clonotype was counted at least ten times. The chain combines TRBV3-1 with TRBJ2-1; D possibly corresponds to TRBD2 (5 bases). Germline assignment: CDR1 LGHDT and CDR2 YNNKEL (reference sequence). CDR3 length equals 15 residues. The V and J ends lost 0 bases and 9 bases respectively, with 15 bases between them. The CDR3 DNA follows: TGTGCCAGCAGCCAAGAGTCATCCGCTCGGGGTGAGCAGTTCTTC. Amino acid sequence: CASSQESSARGEQFF.

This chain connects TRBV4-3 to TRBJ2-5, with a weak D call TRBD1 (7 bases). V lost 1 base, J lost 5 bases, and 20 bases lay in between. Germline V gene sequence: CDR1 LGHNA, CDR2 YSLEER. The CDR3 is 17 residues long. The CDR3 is CASSQGARDSDGETQYF. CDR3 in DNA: TGCGCCAGCAGCCAAGGTGCGCGGGACAGCGATGGGGAGACCCAGTACTTC.

The CDR3 DNA follows: TGTGCCAGCAGGGAGTTAGCGGGGAGCTCCGAGCAGTACTTC. It codes for CASRELAGSSEQYF. The chain couples TRBV2 to TRBJ2-7, with 8 bases fitting TRBD2. Germline V gene sequence: CDR1 SNHLY, CDR2 FYNNEI. J was trimmed by 6 bases and V by 6 bases; bases with no gene match: 10. This CDR3 has 14 amino acids.

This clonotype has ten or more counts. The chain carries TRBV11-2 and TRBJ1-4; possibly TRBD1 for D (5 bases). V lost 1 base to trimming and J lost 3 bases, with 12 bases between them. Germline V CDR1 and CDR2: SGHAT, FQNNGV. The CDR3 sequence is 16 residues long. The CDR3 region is CASSLGAGRSNEKLFF. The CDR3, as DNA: TGTGCCAGCAGCTTAGGGGCAGGGCGATCTAATGAAAAACTGTTTTTT.

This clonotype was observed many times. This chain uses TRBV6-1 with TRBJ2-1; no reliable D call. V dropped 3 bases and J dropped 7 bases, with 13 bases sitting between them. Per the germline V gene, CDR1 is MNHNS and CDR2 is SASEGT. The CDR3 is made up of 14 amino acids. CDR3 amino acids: CASSDAPRVNEQFF. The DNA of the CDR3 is TGTGCCAGCAGTGATGCCCCCCGGGTAAATGAGCAGTTCTTC.

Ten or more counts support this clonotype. CDR3 nucleotide sequence: TGTGCCAGCAGTTCTAACGCCTTAGCGGGAGTAGCGCGTGAGCAGTTCTTC. This encodes CASSSNALAGVAREQFF. The chain links TRBV28 to TRBJ2-1; 9 bases are shared with TRBD2. Germline V gene sequence: CDR1 MDHEN, CDR2 SYDVKM. This CDR3 contains 17 residues. Losses at the gene ends were 4 bases for V and 9 bases for J; bases not matched to a gene: 16.

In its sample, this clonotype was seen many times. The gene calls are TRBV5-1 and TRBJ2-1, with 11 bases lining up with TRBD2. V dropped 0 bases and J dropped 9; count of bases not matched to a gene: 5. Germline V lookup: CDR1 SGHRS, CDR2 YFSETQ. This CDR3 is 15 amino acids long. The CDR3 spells CASSLGSLAGGEQFF. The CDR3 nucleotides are TGCGCCAGCAGCTTGGGGTCGCTAGCGGGAGGTGAGCAGTTCTTC.

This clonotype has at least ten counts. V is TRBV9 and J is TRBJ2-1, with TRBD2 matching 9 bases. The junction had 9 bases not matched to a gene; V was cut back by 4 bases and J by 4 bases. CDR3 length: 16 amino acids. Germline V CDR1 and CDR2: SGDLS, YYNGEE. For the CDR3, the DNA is TGTGCCAGCAGCCCCTCCCTAGCGGGAAGATACAATGAGCAGTTCTTC. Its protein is CASSPSLAGRYNEQFF.

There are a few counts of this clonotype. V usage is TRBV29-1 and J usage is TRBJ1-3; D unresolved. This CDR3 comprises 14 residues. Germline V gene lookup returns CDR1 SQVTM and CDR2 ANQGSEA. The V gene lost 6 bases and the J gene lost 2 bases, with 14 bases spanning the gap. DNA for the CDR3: TGCAGCGTGACTTTCGCCCGGGCTGGAAACACCATATATTTT. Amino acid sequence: CSVTFARAGNTIYF.

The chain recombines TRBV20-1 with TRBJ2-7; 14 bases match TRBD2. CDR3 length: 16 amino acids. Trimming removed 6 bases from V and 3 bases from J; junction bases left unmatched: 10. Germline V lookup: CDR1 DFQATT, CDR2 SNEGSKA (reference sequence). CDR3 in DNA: TGCAGTGCCAGCAACCTAGGACTAGCGGGAGGCTACGAGCAGTACTTC. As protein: CSASNLGLAGGYEQYF.

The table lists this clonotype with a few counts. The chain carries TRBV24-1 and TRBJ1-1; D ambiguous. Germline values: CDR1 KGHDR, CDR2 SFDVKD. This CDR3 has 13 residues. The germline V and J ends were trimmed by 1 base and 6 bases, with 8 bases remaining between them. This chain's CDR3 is CATSDLGQSEAFF. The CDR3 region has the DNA TGTGCCACCAGTGATTTAGGGCAGTCTGAAGCTTTCTTT.

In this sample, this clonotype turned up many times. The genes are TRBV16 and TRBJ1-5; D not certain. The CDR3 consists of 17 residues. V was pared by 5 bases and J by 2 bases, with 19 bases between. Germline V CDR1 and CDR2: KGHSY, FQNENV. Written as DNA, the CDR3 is TGTGCCAGCAGCAAAACGGGTTCTGGGATGGGCAATCAGCCCCAGCATTTT. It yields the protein CASSKTGSGMGNQPQHF.

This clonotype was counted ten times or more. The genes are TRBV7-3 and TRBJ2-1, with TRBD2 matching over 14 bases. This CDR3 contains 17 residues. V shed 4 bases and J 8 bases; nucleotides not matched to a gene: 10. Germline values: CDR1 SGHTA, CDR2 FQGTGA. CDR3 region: CASSSRAGTSGSDEQFF. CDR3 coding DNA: TGTGCCAGCAGCTCCCGAGCCGGGACTAGCGGGAGTGATGAGCAGTTCTTC.

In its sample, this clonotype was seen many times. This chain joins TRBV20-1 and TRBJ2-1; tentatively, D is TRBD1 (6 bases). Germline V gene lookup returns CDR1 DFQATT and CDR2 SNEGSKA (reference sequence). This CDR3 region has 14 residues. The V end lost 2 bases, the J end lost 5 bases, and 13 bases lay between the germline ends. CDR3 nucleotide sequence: TGCAGTGCTAGACGTCAGGGGAGCGACAATGAGCAGTTCTTC. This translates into CSARRQGSDNEQFF.

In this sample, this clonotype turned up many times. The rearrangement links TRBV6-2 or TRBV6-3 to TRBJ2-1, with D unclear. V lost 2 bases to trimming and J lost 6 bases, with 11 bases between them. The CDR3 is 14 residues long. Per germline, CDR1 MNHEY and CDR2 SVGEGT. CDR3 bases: TGTGCCAGCAGTTACGGTCTAGAAGGCAATGAGCAGTTCTTC. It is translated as CASSYGLEGNEQFF.

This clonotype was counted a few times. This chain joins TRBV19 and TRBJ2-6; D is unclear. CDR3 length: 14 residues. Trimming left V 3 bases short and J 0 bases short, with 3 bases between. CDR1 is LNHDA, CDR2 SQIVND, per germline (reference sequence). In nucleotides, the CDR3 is TGTGCCAGTAGTATGGGCTCTGGGGCCAACGTCCTGACTTTC. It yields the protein CASSMGSGANVLTF.

The DNA of the CDR3 is TGTGCCAGCAGTTTAGTTCTTGGGGGGGACTATAATTCACCCCTCCACTTT. Its translation: CASSLVLGGDYNSPLHF. The chain uses TRBV12-3 or TRBV12-4 and TRBJ1-6; D is perhaps TRBD1 (5 bases). This CDR3 spans 17 amino acids. The V and J ends lost 1 base and 3 bases respectively, with 13 bases between them.

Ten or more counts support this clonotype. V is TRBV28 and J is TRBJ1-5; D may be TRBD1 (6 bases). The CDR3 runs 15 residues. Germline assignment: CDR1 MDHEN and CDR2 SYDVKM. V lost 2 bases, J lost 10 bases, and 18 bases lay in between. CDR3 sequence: CASSLVQGGGGPQHF. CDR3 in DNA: TGTGCCAGCAGTTTAGTACAGGGTGGAGGTGGCCCCCAGCATTTT. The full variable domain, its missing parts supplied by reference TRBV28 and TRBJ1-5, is DVKVTQSSRYLVKRTGEKVFLECVQDMDHENMFWYRQDPGLGLRLIYFSYDVKMKEKGDIPEGYSVSREKKERFSLILESASTNQTSMYLCASSLVQGGGGPQHFGDGTRLSIL.